This T cell receptor (beta chain) was recorded in a study of T cell responses to AZD1222 COVID-19 vaccine. The CDR3 loop spans 16 amino acids. CDR1 SGHDT and CDR2 YYEEEE come from the germline V gene. Trimming cost V 4 bases and J 0 bases, with 14 bases left between them. A word on this clone: Its antigen is still unknown.

Sequenced by immunoSEQ multiplex PCR; TCRdb stores in-frame clones only, minus some. This table has about 120,000 clones, about 85% appearing once. Study-wide findings and caveats: Donors skewed white British and female; clonal diversity was possibly underestimated.

Source: peripheral blood, taken on day 0 of AZD1222 vaccination. The chain employs TRBV5-6 and TRBJ2-1, with D maybe TRBD2 (6 bases). This sequence originates from an adult in good health. CDR3 residues: CASSLSGKVSYNEQFF. The CDR3 DNA reads as TGTGCCAGCAGCCTTAGCGGAAAAGTCTCCTACAATGAGCAGTTCTTC.